These T cell receptor beta chains were read from a single sample in a study of naive and memory T cell subsets. Via MiXCR, TCRdb re-called the UMI-ligation and nested PCR reads, giving one row per CDR3 protein. The table lists tens of thousands of distinct CDR3 sequences, around 12% of them singletons. The sample was central memory CD4+ T cells from blood. Receptor source: a human donor in good health. Both conserved end residues are part of each CDR3. A D gene is named only where the DNA matches it firmly. Only some rows state a clone size, as once, few, many or a class for expanded clones.

v_gene	abundance	d_gene	j_gene	CDR3aa	CDR3nt
TRBV7-2	NA	TRBD2	TRBJ2-7	CVSIQSGGSSAYEQYF	TGTGTCAGCATCCAAAGCGGGGGGAGTAGCGCCTACGAGCAGTACTTC
TRBV28	NA	TRBD2	TRBJ2-3	CASTPSGRAADTQYF	TGTGCCAGCACCCCCAGCGGGAGGGCCGCAGATACGCAGTATTTT
TRBV7-2	NA	NA	TRBJ2-5	CASSPSPGETQYF	TGTGCCAGCAGCCCCAGCCCTGGGGAGACCCAGTACTTC
TRBV20-1	NA	NA	TRBJ1-4	CSARDPANEKLFF	TGCAGTGCTAGAGACCCGGCTAATGAAAAACTGTTTTTT
TRBV12-5	many	NA	TRBJ1-5	CASGSFGGVWPQHF	TGTGCTAGTGGTTCGTTCGGGGGAGTGTGGCCCCAGCATTTT
TRBV20-1	many	NA	TRBJ1-5	CSARPPGTRGQPQHF	TGCAGTGCTAGACCACCCGGGACGCGGGGTCAGCCCCAGCATTTT
TRBV5-4	NA	TRBD2	TRBJ2-7	CASSLDPSGSYEQYF	TGTGCCAGCAGCTTGGACCCTAGCGGGAGTTACGAGCAGTACTTC
TRBV2	NA	NA	TRBJ1-5	CASSNDGGKNQPQHF	TGTGCCAGCAGTAATGATGGCGGGAAGAATCAGCCCCAGCATTTT
TRBV18	few	NA	TRBJ1-3	CASSRSVDSRNTIYF	TGTGCCAGCTCACGGTCCGTGGATAGCCGAAACACCATATATTTT
TRBV5-1	NA	TRBD1	TRBJ1-2	CASSITGGYGYTF	TGCGCCAGCAGCATTACAGGGGGATATGGCTACACCTTC
TRBV4-1	NA	NA	TRBJ2-1	CASSQAFSRRAKDNEQFF	TGCGCCAGCAGCCAAGCCTTCAGTCGTAGAGCAAAAGACAATGAGCAGTTCTTC
TRBV20-1	NA	NA	TRBJ1-1	CSARPEGLNTEAFF	TGCAGTGCTAGACCAGAGGGGCTAAACACTGAAGCTTTCTTT
TRBV6-2/TRBV6-3	NA	TRBD2	TRBJ2-7	CASSYSTSGSSYEQYF	TGTGCCAGCAGTTACTCGACTAGCGGGAGTTCCTACGAGCAGTACTTC
TRBV12-5	many	NA	TRBJ2-5	CASGSPTGGETQYF	TGTGCTAGTGGTTCGCCGACAGGAGGAGAGACCCAGTACTTC
TRBV5-1	few	TRBD1	TRBJ1-1	CASSRDRGALNTEAFF	TGCGCCAGCAGCAGGGACAGGGGGGCCCTCAACACTGAAGCTTTCTTT
TRBV28	many	NA	TRBJ2-2	CASRGGLNTGELFF	TGTGCCAGCAGGGGGGGCTTGAACACCGGGGAGCTGTTTTTT
TRBV9	NA	NA	TRBJ2-3	CASSVFSGRGTRADTQYF	TGTGCCAGCAGCGTATTCTCTGGTAGGGGAACACGGGCAGATACGCAGTATTTT
TRBV7-9	few	TRBD2	TRBJ2-1	CASSITSGSYNEQFF	TGTGCCAGCAGCATAACTAGCGGGAGTTACAATGAGCAGTTCTTC
TRBV11-2	few	TRBD2	TRBJ2-7	CASSITALAVTYEQYF	TGTGCCAGCAGCATAACCGCTCTAGCGGTCACCTACGAGCAGTACTTC
TRBV7-8	many	TRBD2	TRBJ2-3	CASSSGLAGVYTQYF	TGTGCCAGCAGCTCCGGACTAGCGGGAGTATATACGCAGTATTTT
TRBV14	NA	NA	TRBJ1-1	CASSQVLGSLNTEAFF	TGTGCCAGCAGCCAAGTTCTTGGCAGCTTGAACACTGAAGCTTTCTTT
TRBV18	many	NA	TRBJ2-7	CASSPSSYEQYF	TGTGCCAGCTCACCAAGCTCCTACGAGCAGTACTTC
TRBV3-1	NA	NA	TRBJ1-5	CASSQGRGNQPQHF	TGTGCCAGCAGCCAAGGAAGGGGCAATCAGCCCCAGCATTTT
TRBV28	NA	NA	TRBJ2-7	CASSSGHGVRYEQYF	TGTGCCAGCAGTTCGGGGCACGGGGTGAGATACGAGCAGTACTTC
TRBV15	many	TRBD1	TRBJ2-5	CATSREKTGGVETQYF	TGTGCCACCAGCAGAGAGAAGACAGGGGGCGTAGAGACCCAGTACTTC
TRBV24-1	many	NA	TRBJ2-7	CATSPWREQYF	TGTGCCACCTCCCCCTGGAGGGAGCAGTACTTC
TRBV6-5	many	TRBD1	TRBJ2-6	CASSPDRGSAGANVLTF	TGTGCCAGCAGTCCCGACAGGGGTTCAGCCGGGGCCAACGTCCTGACTTTC
TRBV29-1	many	TRBD2	TRBJ2-1	CSSSGGGSGATYNEQFF	TGCAGTTCGTCCGGGGGAGGGAGCGGTGCTACCTACAATGAGCAGTTCTTC
TRBV20-1	few	NA	TRBJ2-3	CLLLARGPDTQYF	TGCTTACTGCTAGCTCGGGGCCCAGATACGCAGTATTTT
TRBV5-1	NA	NA	TRBJ2-7	CASSLEQGGYEQYF	TGCGCCAGCAGCTTGGAACAGGGCGGCTACGAGCAGTACTTC
TRBV7-2	few	NA	TRBJ1-2	CASSSLRGVQGYTF	TGTGCCAGCAGCTCCCTCCGGGGGGTCCAGGGCTACACCTTC
TRBV14	NA	TRBD2	TRBJ2-2	CASRGLAGNANTGELFF	TGTGCCAGCAGGGGACTAGCGGGAAACGCGAACACCGGGGAGCTGTTTTTT
TRBV6-2/TRBV6-3	few	TRBD2	TRBJ2-1	CASRGLAGRGVQLSEQFF	TGTGCCAGCCGAGGACTAGCGGGACGAGGTGTCCAGTTGAGTGAGCAGTTCTTC
TRBV28	few	NA	TRBJ1-2	CASSFVSADGYTF	TGTGCCAGCAGTTTCGTTTCGGCCGATGGCTACACCTTC
TRBV20-1	many	NA	TRBJ2-3	CSAGGGRSPGTDTQYF	TGCAGTGCTGGGGGCGGGCGTAGCCCTGGCACAGATACGCAGTATTTT
TRBV3-1	NA	NA	TRBJ1-6	CASSQLMTEKNSPLHF	TGTGCCAGCAGCCAGCTGATGACAGAGAAAAATTCACCCCTCCACTTT
TRBV19	NA	NA	TRBJ2-4	CASSSGAPGSKNIQYF	TGTGCCAGTAGTAGCGGGGCCCCAGGTAGCAAAAACATTCAGTACTTC
TRBV28	NA	NA	TRBJ1-1	CASSLLGSKAEAFF	TGTGCCAGCAGTTTGTTGGGGAGTAAGGCTGAAGCTTTCTTT
TRBV12-3/TRBV12-4	few	TRBD1	TRBJ2-5	CASSLWDRGETQYF	TGTGCCAGCAGTCTTTGGGACAGGGGAGAGACCCAGTACTTC
TRBV7-2	few	TRBD2	TRBJ2-1	CASSFQREGQEFF	TGTGCCAGCAGCTTCCAGCGGGAGGGCCAGGAGTTCTTC
TRBV6-5	NA	TRBD1	TRBJ2-1	CASSQGVNRGVQFF	TGTGCCAGCAGCCAGGGGGTCAACAGGGGGGTTCAGTTCTTC
TRBV7-2	few	NA	TRBJ2-1	CASSLNPRYDEQFF	TGTGCCAGCAGCTTAAATCCTAGATACGATGAGCAGTTCTTC
TRBV24-1	many	TRBD2	TRBJ2-1	CATSDTSRRRGGSEQFF	TGTGCCACCAGTGATACCTCCCGACGGCGGGGGGGCTCAGAGCAGTTCTTC
TRBV14	NA	NA	TRBJ1-4	CASSQGGKGATNEKLFF	TGTGCCAGCAGCCAAGGGGGGAAAGGAGCAACTAATGAAAAACTGTTTTTT
TRBV24-1	NA	TRBD1	TRBJ2-1	CATSDPTAGTGVINEQFF	TGTGCCACCAGTGACCCAACTGCCGGGACAGGGGTAATAAATGAGCAGTTCTTC
TRBV7-9	few	TRBD2	TRBJ2-1	CASSYPQRDYNEQFF	TGTGCCAGCAGCTACCCCCAGCGGGACTACAATGAGCAGTTCTTC
TRBV7-6	few	NA	TRBJ2-6	CASSSSRSSGANVLTF	TGTGCCAGCAGCTCCTCCAGGAGCTCTGGGGCCAACGTCCTGACTTTC
TRBV28	NA	NA	TRBJ2-5	CASSRGQKETQYF	TGTGCCAGCAGCCGAGGACAGAAAGAGACCCAGTACTTC
TRBV20-1	many	NA	TRBJ2-1	CSALWAVGNNEQFF	TGCAGCGCTCTCTGGGCAGTGGGTAACAATGAGCAGTTCTTC
TRBV7-9	NA	TRBD1	TRBJ2-5	CASSLGRRGTETQYF	TGTGCCAGCAGCTTAGGACGCAGGGGGACAGAGACCCAGTACTTC
TRBV28	few	NA	TRBJ1-2	CASWTAANYGYTF	TGTGCCAGCTGGACGGCAGCTAACTATGGCTACACCTTC
TRBV7-2	few	NA	TRBJ1-1	CASSLKSGGTEAFF	TGTGCCAGCAGCCTAAAATCTGGGGGCACTGAAGCTTTCTTT
TRBV7-9	few	NA	TRBJ1-2	CASKGWGSYGYTF	TGTGCCAGCAAAGGATGGGGAAGCTATGGCTACACCTTC